Sequencing of this TCR beta chain was carried out in a study of spatial heterogeneity in lung cancer. MiXCR, run by TCRdb on the 5' RACE reads, gives a single entry per CDR3 protein. The sample records about 17,000 distinct CDR3 sequences, about 20% being singletons. This clonotype ranks as medium-sized. Time point specified: sample taken at primary tumor resection. Extraction of whole RNA from tumor, nontumor lung or frozen PBMC preceded unsorted sequencing. Untreated early-stage non-small cell lung cancer patients, roughly 72 in total, were the donors. This TCR was sampled from a female donor with early-stage non-small cell lung cancer. This material consisted of PBMCs, taken at surgery.

The CDR3 region is CASSLFGDDTGELFF. The DNA of the CDR3 is TGTGCCAGCAGCTTATTTGGGGACGACACCGGGGAGCTGTTTTTT. The chain is built from TRBV7-9 and TRBJ2-2; D is tentatively TRBD1 or TRBD2 (5 bases each). CDR3 size: 15 residues. CDR1 and CDR2 from the germline V gene are SEHNR and FQNEAQ (reference sequence). V was cut by 2 bases and J by 3 bases, with 10 bases left in between.